Below, one TCR beta chain is given with its context. Within the sample, other DNA sequences also encode this same CDR3. Time point reported: peripheral blood 6 weeks after treatment start. Patient disease was locally advanced or metastatic urothelial carcinoma. This CDR3 spans 14 amino acids. After removal of 5 bases from V and 5 bases from J, the junction contained 4 bases not matched to a gene. The V gene's germline CDR1 is LNHNV and CDR2 YYDKDF (reference sequence). This entry comes from a study of PD-L1 blockade in urothelial cancer. Background on the study: About nine tenths of the roughly 30 patients comprised males who had bladder-origin urothelial cancer. Specimens of blood held a median count of 141,255 T cells. Blood analyses occurred 3 weeks (second dose) and 6 weeks post treatment start.

Assay used: immunoSEQ multiplex PCR; TCRdb lists only in-frame clones, some missing. Of 40,000 to 45,000 clones detected, less than 95% appear once; the ten largest clones hold around 7%. The V and J genes are TRBV15 and TRBJ2-5, with 11 bases that match TRBD1. Sequencing was performed on PBMCs, taken around atezolizumab (anti-PD-L1) treatment. The TCR originated in a man between 65 and 79 years old with urothelial cancer. The CDR3 DNA reads TGTGCCACCAGCCGGACAGGGGGCATGGAGACCCAGTACTTC. It yields the protein CATSRTGGMETQYF.